One TCR beta chain is described in this entry. Its antigen is still unknown. TCRdb re-called the 5' RACE reads and gives one entry per CDR3 protein, without DNA. The sample table includes more than 300,000 distinct CDR3 sequences. This record belongs to a study of monozygotic twins with inflammatory bowel disease. The CDR3 is 15 amino acids. CDR1 is LNHDA, CDR2 SQIVND, per germline (reference sequence). General study findings and limits: Immunosuppressive treatments differing between patients may have added repertoire variability. Those with IBD had lower TCRbeta diversity (inverse Simpson) than their healthy co-twins did.

The V and J genes are TRBV19 and TRBJ2-7; TCRdb reports TRBD1, a call that lacks DNA to check it against. The sample taken for sequencing was blood. The receptor was isolated from a human donor with ulcerative colitis or Crohn's disease, or a healthy co-twin of an affected twin (not recorded which). The CDR3 sequence is CASSFGRAGGAEQYF. The full variable domain, in which reference TRBV19 and TRBJ2-7 provide the parts outside the CDR3, is DGGITQSPKYLFRKEGQNVTLSCEQNLNHDAMYWYRQDPGQGLRLIYYSQIVNDFQKGDIAEGYSVSREKKESFPLTVTSAQKNPTAFYLCASSFGRAGGAEQYFGPGTRLTVT.